The rows below give T cell receptor beta chains drawn from one sample of a study of blood T cell repertoires in COVID-19. The assay was immunoSEQ multiplex PCR, and TCRdb's table has in-frame clones only and misses some. The sample gives around 140,000 clones, more than 75% of which show up once; less than 7.5% is in the top ten. Sequenced: PBMCs or T cells enriched from blood (not recorded which). These receptors were obtained from a woman aged 50 to 60 who had recovered from COVID-19. Both conserved end residues are part of each CDR3. Each record gives: D gene, V gene, J gene, clone size, CDR3 protein, CDR3 DNA. D genes are given only for firm matches. Rows give clone size only sometimes, using once, few, many, or a class for an expanded clone.

>-|TRBV27|TRBJ2-3|-
CASSLGLALTQYF
TGTGCCAGCAGTTTAGGGCTAGCGCTGACGCAGTATTTT
>-|TRBV18|TRBJ2-7|-
CASSPPAGYSGEQYF
TGTGCCAGCTCACCACCGGCGGGATATAGTGGCGAGCAGTACTTC
>-|TRBV12-3/TRBV12-4|TRBJ1-2|many
CASRYTGNYGYTF
TGTGCCAGCAGATACACAGGGAACTATGGCTACACCTTC
>-|TRBV12-3/TRBV12-4|TRBJ1-2|-
CASSPSGFGYTF
TGTGCCAGCAGTCCCTCGGGGTTTGGCTACACCTTC
>-|TRBV12-3/TRBV12-4|TRBJ1-3|-
CASRASGNTIYF
TGTGCCAGCAGGGCCTCTGGAAACACCATATATTTT
>-|TRBV7-9|TRBJ2-5|-
CASTTLGRWGETQYF
TGTGCCAGCACCACTTTGGGGCGCTGGGGAGAGACCCAGTACTTC
>TRBD2|TRBV10-1|TRBJ2-1|-
CASSPTGTTYNEQFF
TGCGCCAGCAGTCCGACCGGGACTACATACAATGAGCAGTTCTTC
>TRBD2|TRBV19|TRBJ2-2|-
CASTQRGVAGELFF
TGTGCCAGTACACAGCGGGGGGTTGCCGGGGAGCTGTTTTTT
>-|TRBV28|TRBJ2-1|-
CASSPPFPLETYNEQFF
TGTGCCAGCAGTCCTCCGTTCCCGCTGGAGACCTACAATGAGCAGTTCTTC
>TRBD1|TRBV7-2|TRBJ1-4|-
CASTKTGTVGEKLFF
TGTGCCAGCACCAAGACCGGGACAGTTGGTGAAAAACTGTTTTTT
>-|TRBV7-6|TRBJ1-4|-
CASSSPWGANEKLFF
TGTGCCAGCAGCTCCCCCTGGGGAGCTAATGAAAAACTGTTTTTT
>-|TRBV15|TRBJ2-1|-
CATSRPGPGNEQFF
TGTGCCACCAGCAGGCCCGGCCCGGGCAATGAGCAGTTCTTC
>-|TRBV28|TRBJ2-5|-
CASSPTGPLETQYF
TGTGCCAGCAGCCCTACTGGTCCCCTGGAGACCCAGTACTTC
>-|TRBV3-1/TRBV3-2|TRBJ2-7|-
CASSQATATPHYEQYF
TGTGCCAGCAGCCAAGCGACTGCCACTCCCCACTACGAGCAGTACTTC
>-|TRBV5-1|TRBJ1-3|-
CASREDRSSGNTIYF
TGCGCCAGCAGGGAGGACAGATCCTCTGGAAACACCATATATTTT
>-|TRBV11-1|TRBJ2-3|-
CASSGETDTQYF
TGTGCCAGCTCCGGTGAGACAGATACGCAGTATTTT
>-|TRBV2|TRBJ1-6|-
CASSGETGRDSPLHF
TGTGCCAGCAGTGGGGAAACAGGGAGGGATTCACCCCTCCACTTT
>TRBD2|TRBV18|TRBJ2-7|-
CASSPKRGGRTYEQYF
TGTGCCAGCTCACCTAAGCGGGGGGGCCGCACCTACGAGCAGTACTTC
>TRBD1|TRBV28|TRBJ2-5|few
CASSWDRNGETQYF
TGTGCCAGCAGTTGGGACAGGAACGGGGAGACCCAGTACTTC
>TRBD1|TRBV18|TRBJ1-6|few
CASSPGQDSPLHF
TGTGCCAGCTCCCCCGGACAGGATTCACCCCTCCACTTT
>-|TRBV7-6|TRBJ2-3|-
CASSYLSGPRLTGDTQYF
TGTGCCAGCAGCTATTTGAGCGGGCCTAGGCTTACCGGGGATACGCAGTATTTT
>TRBD1|TRBV28|TRBJ2-1|-
CASRLRTGNNEQFF
TGTGCCAGCAGATTAAGGACAGGAAACAATGAGCAGTTCTTC
>TRBD2|TRBV7-9|TRBJ2-1|-
CASSLASSGGYNEQFF
TGTGCCAGCAGCTTAGCGTCTAGCGGGGGATACAATGAGCAGTTCTTC
>TRBD1|TRBV19|TRBJ2-5|few
CASQTGAQETQYF
TGTGCCAGCCAAACAGGGGCACAAGAGACCCAGTACTTC
>-|TRBV27|TRBJ1-2|-
CASSLSLGRGGGYTF
TGTGCCAGCAGTTTATCACTGGGCAGGGGCGGTGGCTACACCTTC
>TRBD1|TRBV5-6|TRBJ2-7|-
CASRGTGESYEQYF
TGTGCCAGCAGAGGGACAGGAGAGTCCTACGAGCAGTACTTC
>-|TRBV11-2|TRBJ1-5|-
CASSLNREAGGQPQHF
TGTGCCAGCAGCCTGAACAGAGAGGCAGGAGGTCAGCCCCAGCATTTT
>-|TRBV4-1|TRBJ1-5|-
CASSQGTAYSNQPQHF
TGCGCCAGCAGCCAAGGGACAGCATATAGCAATCAGCCCCAGCATTTT
>-|TRBV5-6|TRBJ1-6|-
CASSLGGLLTSPLHF
TGTGCCAGCAGCTTGGGGGGCCTTCTTACTTCACCCCTCCACTTT
>-|TRBV12-3/TRBV12-4|TRBJ1-2|once
CASSQGHGYTF
TGTGCCAGCAGTCAGGGTCATGGCTACACCTTC
>-|TRBV19|TRBJ1-4|-
CASSGGVDLEKLFF
TGTGCCAGTAGTGGCGGAGTAGACCTTGAAAAACTGTTTTTT
>-|TRBV10-3|TRBJ1-6|few
CAISDPREGRNSPLHF
TGTGCCATCAGTGACCCTAGGGAGGGTCGGAATTCACCCCTCCACTTT
>-|TRBV7-6|TRBJ2-7|-
CASSSTQGYEQYF
TGTGCCAGCAGCAGCACACAGGGTTACGAGCAGTACTTC
>TRBD1|TRBV28|TRBJ1-2|-
CATKTGTEVNYGYTF
TGTGCCACCAAAACCGGGACAGAAGTTAACTATGGCTACACCTTC
>-|TRBV18|TRBJ2-5|-
CASSLRQVQETQYF
TGTGCCAGCTCCCTCAGACAGGTTCAAGAGACCCAGTACTTC
>-|TRBV4-2|TRBJ1-2|few
CASSRDRLGNYGYTF
TGTGCCAGCAGCCGAGACAGGCTGGGTAACTATGGCTACACCTTC
>TRBD1|TRBV5-1|TRBJ2-2|-
CASSGGTGAGELFF
TGCGCCAGCAGCGGCGGGACAGGGGCCGGGGAGCTGTTTTTT
>TRBD2|TRBV5-5|TRBJ2-7|-
CASRSTGLVDYEQYF
TGTGCCAGCAGGAGCACGGGACTAGTGGACTACGAGCAGTACTTC
>TRBD2|TRBV9|TRBJ2-3|-
CASSAGLAGATDTQYF
TGTGCCAGCAGCGCGGGACTAGCGGGGGCCACAGATACGCAGTATTTT
>-|TRBV7-2|TRBJ2-5|-
CASSTYEETQYF
TGTGCCAGCAGCACCTACGAAGAGACCCAGTACTTC
>-|TRBV12-3/TRBV12-4|TRBJ2-7|-
CASSVGFYEQYF
TGTGCCAGCAGCGTTGGCTTTTACGAGCAGTACTTC
>TRBD1|TRBV5-4|TRBJ1-3|few
CASSFGTGGAVGNTIYF
TGTGCCAGCAGCTTTGGGACAGGGGGCGCGGTTGGAAACACCATATATTTT
>TRBD2|TRBV18|TRBJ2-7|-
CASSLGGVILSEQYF
TGTGCCAGCTCACTGGGGGGGGTGATATTGAGCGAGCAGTACTTC
>-|TRBV19|TRBJ1-5|-
CASSPRDGNQPQHF
TGTGCCAGTAGTCCCAGGGATGGCAATCAGCCCCAGCATTTT
>-|TRBV5-1|TRBJ1-6|-
CASSLAVSSPLHF
TGCGCCAGCAGCTTGGCGGTGAGCTCACCCCTCCACTTT
>-|TRBV5-1|TRBJ2-5|-
CASSLAVLAQETQYF
TGCGCCAGCAGCTTGGCAGTTCTTGCCCAAGAGACCCAGTACTTC
>-|TRBV3-1/TRBV3-2|TRBJ2-3|-
CASSRLRQADTQYF
TGTGCCAGCAGCCGGCTCCGACAGGCAGATACGCAGTATTTT
>-|TRBV3-1/TRBV3-2|TRBJ2-2|-
CASSQDRRQAGDTGELFF
TGTGCCAGCAGCCAAGATAGGCGACAGGCGGGGGACACCGGGGAGCTGTTTTTT
>-|TRBV7-2|TRBJ2-3|-
CASSLVGLADTQYF
TGTGCCAGCAGCTTAGTGGGGCTCGCGGATACGCAGTATTTT
>-|TRBV11-2|TRBJ1-1|-
CASSLGMGRAGMNTEAFF
TGTGCCAGCAGCTTAGGTATGGGTAGAGCGGGTATGAACACTGAAGCTTTCTTT
>-|TRBV18|TRBJ1-2|once
CASSSYAAPYGYTF
TGTGCCAGCTCATCCTACGCTGCCCCCTATGGCTACACCTTC
>TRBD2|TRBV6-5|TRBJ2-1|-
CASSPKELAGNEQFF
TGTGCCAGCAGTCCTAAAGAACTAGCGGGGAATGAGCAGTTCTTC
>-|TRBV3-1/TRBV3-2|TRBJ2-5|-
CASQRGGAKETQYF
TGTGCCTCCCAGAGGGGGGGGGCCAAAGAGACCCAGTACTTC
>TRBD1|TRBV7-6|TRBJ2-7|-
CASSRDRESEQYF
TGTGCCAGCAGCCGGGACAGGGAGTCCGAGCAGTACTTC
>-|TRBV6-5|TRBJ1-6|-
CASDSSYNSPLHF
TGTGCCAGCGATAGTTCCTATAATTCACCCCTCCACTTT